This TCR beta chain was recovered during a study of long-term antiretroviral therapy in people with HIV. Overall study findings and caveats: Clones that had undergone expansion before ART dominated the repertoire at all time points. HIV repertoires spanned narrower CDR3 length ranges than controls.

This CDR3 region has 13 residues. From germline, CDR1 is MNHNS and CDR2 SASEGT. V shed 2 bases and J shed 0 bases, with 4 bases lying between them. Donors needed at least one pre-ART PBMC sample plus at least two post-ART samples. Participants with HIV, all of them, were treated in the United States. With respect to this clone: Its antigen is undetermined. It may be a read error: a sequence one base away is much more abundant. This CDR3 is also generated by other DNA sequences in the sample.

The assay, immunoSEQ v3.0, was run at survey level. Assay used: immunoSEQ multiplex PCR; TCRdb lists only in-frame clones, some missing. The table lists 20,000 to 30,000 clones, about four fifths of them singletons, with 5.6% in the top ten. The gene calls are TRBV6-1 and TRBJ1-2; D is ambiguous. The clonotype was recovered from a man in his thirties or forties with HIV. The sequencing here drew on unsorted PBMCs, taken 0.7 years before starting antiretroviral therapy. Here the CDR3 reads CASSERPNYGYTF. The CDR3 DNA is TGTGCCAGCAGTGAAAGGCCTAACTATGGCTACACCTTC.